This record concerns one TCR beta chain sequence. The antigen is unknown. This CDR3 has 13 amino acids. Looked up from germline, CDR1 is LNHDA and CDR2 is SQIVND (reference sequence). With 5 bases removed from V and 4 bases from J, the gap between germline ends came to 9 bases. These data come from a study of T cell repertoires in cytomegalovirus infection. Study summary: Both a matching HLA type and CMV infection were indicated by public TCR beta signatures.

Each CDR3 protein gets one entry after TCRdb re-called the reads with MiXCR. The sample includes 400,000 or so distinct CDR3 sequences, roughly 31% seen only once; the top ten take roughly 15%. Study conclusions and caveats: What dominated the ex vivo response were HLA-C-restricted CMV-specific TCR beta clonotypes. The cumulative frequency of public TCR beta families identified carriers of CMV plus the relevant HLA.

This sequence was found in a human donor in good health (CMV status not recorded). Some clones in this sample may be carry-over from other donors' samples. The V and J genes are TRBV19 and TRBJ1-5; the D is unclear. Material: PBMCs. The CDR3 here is CASSATGNQPQHF. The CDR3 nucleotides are TGTGCCAGTAGTGCCACTGGAAATCAGCCCCAGCATTTT.